The next 26 T cell receptor beta chains were all read from a single sample in a study of CD8 T cells in ankylosing spondylitis. One entry per CDR3 protein, called by TCRdb with MiXCR from the 5' RACE reads. The sample lists 200,000 to 300,000 distinct CDR3 sequences; approximately 10% were seen once. The sequenced sample consisted of blood, either unsorted or a sorted T cell fraction (not recorded which). The receptor source for this set is a male donor with ankylosing spondylitis or in good health (not recorded which).

V gene TRBV5-6 combines with J gene TRBJ1-2; possible D gene TRBD1, 6 bases. Trimming took 1 base from V and 6 from J, leaving 13 bases between them. The CDR3 runs 14 residues. Germline CDR1 SGHDT, CDR2 YYEEEE. CDR3 loop: CASSLMDRADGYTF. CDR3 bases: TGTGCCAGCAGCTTGATGGACAGAGCGGATGGCTACACCTTC. The entire variable domain, with the rest obtained from reference TRBV5-6 and TRBJ1-2, is as follows: DAGVTQSPTHLIKTRGQQVTLRCSPKSGHDTVSWYQQALGQGPQFIFQYYEEEERQRGNFPDRFSGHQFPNYSSELNVNALLLGDSALYLCASSLMDRADGYTFGSGTRLTVV.

This clonotype has at least ten counts. The CDR3 sequence: CRVWDRPLDTGELFF. The CDR3 nucleotides read TGCAGGGTCTGGGACCGACCCCTGGACACCGGGGAGCTGTTTTTT. This chain links TRBV29-1 with TRBJ2-2, with D perhaps given as TRBD1 or TRBD2 (5 bases each). The germline V gene has CDR1 SQVTM and CDR2 ANQGSEA. This CDR3 has 15 amino acids.

This clonotype was picked up a small number of times. The rearrangement uses TRBV29-1 and TRBJ2-2; 11 bases fit TRBD2. The germline V gene has CDR1 SQVTM and CDR2 ANQGSEA. The length of the CDR3 is 15 residues. The V segment lost 7 bases and the J segment 6 bases; nucleotides outside the gene matches: 10. CDR3 sequence: CSASTSGSVAGELFF. The CDR3 nucleotides read TGCAGCGCCTCTACTAGCGGGAGCGTGGCCGGGGAGCTGTTTTTT.

In this sample, this clonotype turned up many times. This sequence joins TRBV20-1 and TRBJ2-7; D perhaps matches TRBD1 (6 bases). The germline gives CDR1 DFQATT, CDR2 SNEGSKA (reference sequence). The germline V and J ends were trimmed by 0 bases and 1 base, with 13 bases remaining between them. The CDR3 sequence is 15 residues long. CDR3 sequence: CSARDWGTSSYEQYF. CDR3 sequence (DNA): TGCAGTGCTAGAGATTGGGGGACATCTTCCTACGAGCAGTACTTC.

This clonotype was recorded at least ten times. V is TRBV5-1 and J is TRBJ2-7; TRBD1 aligns across 8 bases. Germline V gene lookup returns CDR1 SGHRS and CDR2 YFSETQ. The length of the CDR3 is 14 residues. J lost 7 bases, V lost 0 bases, and 6 bases had no gene match. Here the CDR3 DNA reads TGCGCCAGCAGCTTGGGCCAGGGGGCCTCGGAGCAGTACTTC. It specifies CASSLGQGASEQYF. Complete variable domain (other parts from reference TRBV5-1 and TRBJ2-7): KAGVTQTPRYLIKTRGQQVTLSCSPISGHRSVSWYQQTPGQGLQFLFEYFSETQRNKGNFPGRFSGRQFSNSRSEMNVSTLELGDSALYLCASSLGQGASEQYFGPGTRLTVT.

This clonotype has more than one count but fewer than ten. The rearrangement links TRBV2 to TRBJ2-7; a possible D gene is TRBD2 (6 bases). Per the germline V gene, CDR1 is SNHLY and CDR2 is FYNNEI. Trimming removed 7 bases from V and 7 bases from J, with 20 bases in between. This CDR3 comprises 14 residues. CDR3 loop: CASNTGGSIWEQYF. CDR3 nucleotides: TGTGCCAGCAACACAGGAGGGAGTATCTGGGAGCAGTACTTC.

This clonotype was seen many times. CDR3 loop: CASLGAVNEKLFF. For the CDR3, the DNA is TGTGCCTCACTTGGGGCAGTTAATGAAAAACTGTTTTTT. The chain has TRBV30 and TRBJ1-4, with D perhaps TRBD1 (5 bases). V shed 7 bases and J shed 4 bases, with 13 bases lying between them. CDR1 is GTSNPN and CDR2 is SVGIG in the germline V gene (reference sequence). The CDR3 is made up of 13 amino acids.

V is TRBV19 and J is TRBJ1-1; D ambiguous. V was clipped by 1 base and J by 1 base, with 7 bases between them. Germline values: CDR1 LNHDA, CDR2 SQIVND (reference sequence). The CDR3 covers 14 residues. CDR3 in DNA: TGTGCCAGTAGTATAGTGCGGGGGAACACTGAAGCTTTCTTT. This codes for CASSIVRGNTEAFF. Combining the CDR3 with reference TRBV19 and TRBJ1-1 gives the whole variable domain DGGITQSPKYLFRKEGQNVTLSCEQNLNHDAMYWYRQDPGQGLRLIYYSQIVNDFQKGDIAEGYSVSREKKESFPLTVTSAQKNPTAFYLCASSIVRGNTEAFFGQGTRLTVV.

This clonotype has ten or more counts. V usage is TRBV2 and J usage is TRBJ2-7; 12 nucleotides match TRBD2. The CDR3 has 16 residues. Per germline, CDR1 SNHLY and CDR2 FYNNEI. V lost 5 bases to trimming and J lost 0 bases; unmatched junction nucleotides: 5. The CDR3 DNA is TGTGCCAGCAGTATAAGGACTAGCGGGACCTCCTACGAGCAGTACTTC. Its translation: CASSIRTSGTSYEQYF.

The sample holds many counts of this clonotype. This chain connects TRBV11-2 to TRBJ2-1; either TRBD1 or TRBD2 may fit D (5 bases each). With 8 bases removed from V and 8 bases from J, the gap between germline ends came to 13 bases. The CDR3 is 12 amino acids. Germline V gene lookup returns CDR1 SGHAT and CDR2 FQNNGV. The CDR3 region has the DNA TGTGCCAGCCGGGACCCTCGCCATGAGCAGTTCTTC. Amino acid sequence: CASRDPRHEQFF.

This clonotype was detected many times. The chain combines TRBV20-1 with TRBJ2-1; D is uncertain. CDR1 and CDR2 (germline): DFQATT, SNEGSKA (reference sequence). V lost 2 bases to trimming and J lost 8 bases, with 4 bases between them. This CDR3 has 10 residues. Here the CDR3 reads CSARLHEQFF. DNA of the CDR3: TGCAGTGCTAGACTCCATGAGCAGTTCTTC.

A few counts support this clonotype. This chain connects TRBV7-9 to TRBJ1-1, with D tentatively TRBD1 (6 bases). Germline CDR1 SEHNR, CDR2 FQNEAQ (reference sequence). This CDR3 is 15 amino acids long. V was trimmed by 5 bases and J by 0 bases, leaving 13 bases between them. As DNA, the CDR3 is TGTGCCAGCAGCGTGGACAGAGTTCTGAACACTGAAGCTTTCTTT. It codes for CASSVDRVLNTEAFF.

V gene TRBV20-1 combines with J gene TRBJ1-4; D is ambiguous. Trimming cost V 3 bases and J 7 bases, with 12 bases left between them. The CDR3 contains 13 residues. The V gene's germline CDR1 is DFQATT and CDR2 SNEGSKA (reference sequence). Here the CDR3 DNA reads TGCAGTGCTAGGACGGGATGGAGTGAAAAACTGTTTTTT. Translation gives CSARTGWSEKLFF.

This clonotype was counted a single time. Since a much larger clone is just one base distant, this may be a read error. The rearrangement joins TRBV3-1 to TRBJ2-3; the match to TRBD2 covers 7 bases. J gave up 2 bases and V 4 bases, and 12 bases lay outside the gene matches. The CDR3 runs 17 residues. The germline gives CDR1 LGHDT, CDR2 YNNKEL (reference sequence). The CDR3 loop is CASSRADGGESTDTQYF. CDR3 bases: TGTGCCAGCAGCCGAGCAGATGGGGGGGAATCCACAGATACGCAGTATTTT.

Comments on this clonotype: This could be a read error, since a much larger clone is one nucleotide away. This chain links TRBV4-2 with TRBJ1-1, with 10 bases aligning to TRBD1. The CDR3 is 16 amino acids. CDR1 and CDR2 (germline): LGHNA, YNFKEQ. The CDR3 reads CASSPPNRDRGTEVFF. The CDR3 coding sequence is TGTGCCAGCAGCCCTCCGAACCGGGACAGGGGTACTGAAGTTTTCTTT.

A word on this clonotype: This may be a read error, as it is one base from a much larger clone. This chain links TRBV4-2 with TRBJ2-1; a weak D match, TRBD2 (5 bases). Trimming cost V 4 bases and J 11 bases, with 18 bases left between them. This CDR3 comprises 14 residues. Per the germline V gene, CDR1 is LGHNA and CDR2 is YNFKEQ. The CDR3 coding sequence is TGTGCCAGCAGCCGAGCGGCAGTAGATGGTAAGCAGTTCTTC. Its protein product is CASSRAAVDGKQFF.

V and J are TRBV12-3 or TRBV12-4 and TRBJ2-7, with D perhaps matching TRBD1 (5 bases). The CDR3 length is 12 residues. With 1 base removed from V and 6 bases from J, the gap between germline ends came to 7 bases. CDR3 protein: CASSLEGFEQYF. The CDR3, as DNA: TGTGCCAGCAGTTTAGAGGGGTTCGAGCAGTACTTC.

This clonotype has ten or more counts. The chain joins TRBV19 to TRBJ2-1, with D possibly being TRBD1 (6 bases). CDR1 and CDR2 (germline): LNHDA, SQIVND (reference sequence). There are 14 residues in the CDR3. V was shortened by 5 bases and J by 7 bases, with 15 bases between the two germline ends. The CDR3 DNA reads TGTGCCAGTAGTGCGGACAGATTGAGGAATGAGCAGTTCTTC. Its translation: CASSADRLRNEQFF.

This clonotype was counted at least ten times. J is TRBJ2-1 and V is TRBV3-1; 10 bases map to TRBD2. Germline trimming cut 4 bases from V and 4 bases from J; bases unmatched to any gene: 7. In germline, CDR1 is LGHDT, CDR2 YNNKEL (reference sequence). CDR3 length: 16 residues. Here the CDR3 DNA reads TGTGCCAGCAGCCTGCAAGCGGGGGGGAAATACAATGAGCAGTTCTTC. Translating gives CASSLQAGGKYNEQFF.

This rearrangement joins TRBV5-4 to TRBJ2-7; D not certain. Germline values: CDR1 SGHNT, CDR2 YYREEE (reference sequence). This CDR3 has 14 residues. The germline V and J ends were trimmed by 4 bases and 3 bases, with 14 bases remaining between them. CDR3: CASSPQRSSYEQYF. The CDR3 coding sequence is TGTGCCAGCAGCCCTCAGCGCTCTAGCTACGAGCAGTACTTC.

Only a few counts were recorded for this clonotype. The rearrangement links TRBV10-1 to TRBJ2-3; tentatively, D is TRBD1 or TRBD2 (5 bases each). Germline V gene sequence: CDR1 WNHNN, CDR2 SYGVQD (reference sequence). Trimming pared 7 bases from V and 0 bases from J, leaving 14 bases between. This CDR3 region has 15 residues. The CDR3 DNA follows: TGCGCCAGCAACCCGGGACCACCTAGCACAGATACGCAGTATTTT. Translated: CASNPGPPSTDTQYF.

This clonotype was seen more than once but under ten times. The rearrangement links TRBV7-2 to TRBJ2-2, with D perhaps assigned TRBD1 or TRBD2 (5 bases each). The germline CDR1 and CDR2 sequences are SGHTA and FQGNSA. This CDR3 has 16 amino acids. Trimming pared 4 bases from V and 5 bases from J, leaving 17 bases between. CDR3 coding DNA: TGTGCCAGCAGCTCTAGAGCCGGGGCAGGGACCGGGGAGCTGTTTTTT. Encoded protein: CASSSRAGAGTGELFF.

This clonotype came up many times. The chain couples TRBV18 to TRBJ2-4, with TRBD1 identical over 9 bases. The CDR3 totals 18 residues. The germline V gene has CDR1 KGHSH and CDR2 LQKENI. Unmatched junction bases numbered 13, after V lost 4 bases and J lost 3 bases. CDR3 DNA sequence: TGTGCCAGCTCACACACTAACCCGGGACAGGGCGGCAAAAACATTCAGTACTTC. The encoded protein is CASSHTNPGQGGKNIQYF.

This clonotype was counted many times. The CDR3 sequence: CASSSPGQGANGELFF. DNA for the CDR3: TGTGCCAGCAGTTCACCGGGACAGGGGGCTAACGGGGAGCTGTTTTTT. The chain is built from TRBV12-3 or TRBV12-4 and TRBJ2-2, with 12 bases identical to TRBD1. The CDR3 has 16 residues. V lost 4 bases to trimming and J lost 7 bases; unmatched junction nucleotides: 7.

This clonotype was seen ten or more times. The chain has TRBV9 and TRBJ2-3; 12 bases are a match to TRBD2. The germline gives CDR1 SGDLS, CDR2 YYNGEE. The V gene end was trimmed by 4 bases and the J gene end by 0 bases; junction bases not matched to a gene: 9. The CDR3 runs to 18 residues. DNA of the CDR3: TGTGCCAGCAGCCTCATCCCCGGGACTAGCGGGAGCACAGATACGCAGTATTTT. Its translation is CASSLIPGTSGSTDTQYF.

This clonotype showed up many times. The chain is built from TRBV12-3 or TRBV12-4 and TRBJ2-7, with 7 bases matching TRBD1. The CDR3 length is 13 residues. The junction had 5 bases not matched to a gene; V was cut back by 3 bases and J by 6 bases. The CDR3, as DNA: TGTGCCAGCAGTTTGACAGGGTTGGGCGAGCAGTACTTC. It codes for CASSLTGLGEQYF.